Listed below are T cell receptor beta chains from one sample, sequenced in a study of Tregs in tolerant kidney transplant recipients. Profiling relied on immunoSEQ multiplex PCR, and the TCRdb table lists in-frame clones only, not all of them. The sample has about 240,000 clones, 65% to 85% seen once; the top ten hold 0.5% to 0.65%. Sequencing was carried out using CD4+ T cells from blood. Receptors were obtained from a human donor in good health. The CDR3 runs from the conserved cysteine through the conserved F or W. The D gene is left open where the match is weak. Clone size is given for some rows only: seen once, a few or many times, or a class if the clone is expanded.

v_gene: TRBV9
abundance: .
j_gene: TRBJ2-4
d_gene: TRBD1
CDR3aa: CASSVEGTAAKNIQYF
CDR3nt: TGTGCCAGCAGCGTAGAAGGGACAGCAGCCAAAAACATTCAGTACTTC

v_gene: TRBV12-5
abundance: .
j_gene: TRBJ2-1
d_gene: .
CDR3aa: CASGRGFEQFF
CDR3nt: TGTGCTAGTGGCAGGGGATTCGAGCAGTTCTTC

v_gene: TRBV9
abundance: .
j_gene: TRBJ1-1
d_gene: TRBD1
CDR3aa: CASSVAQQGRTEAFF
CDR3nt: TGTGCCAGCAGCGTAGCCCAACAGGGGAGGACTGAAGCTTTCTTT

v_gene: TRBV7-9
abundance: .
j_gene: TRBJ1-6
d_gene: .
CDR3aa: CASRITGYYNSPLHF
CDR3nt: TGTGCCAGCAGAATCACAGGGTACTATAATTCACCCCTCCACTTT

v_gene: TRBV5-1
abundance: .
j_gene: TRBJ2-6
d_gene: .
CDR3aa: CASSLLSGANVLTF
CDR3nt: TGCGCCAGCAGCTTGTTATCTGGGGCCAACGTCCTGACTTTC

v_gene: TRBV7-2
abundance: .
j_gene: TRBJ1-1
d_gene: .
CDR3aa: CASSFGQGYTEAFF
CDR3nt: TGTGCCAGCAGCTTCGGCCAGGGGTACACTGAAGCTTTCTTT

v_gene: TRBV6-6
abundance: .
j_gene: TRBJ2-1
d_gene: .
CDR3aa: CASSYSHPTEGNEQFF
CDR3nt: TGTGCCAGCAGTTACTCACATCCCACTGAAGGAAATGAGCAGTTCTTC

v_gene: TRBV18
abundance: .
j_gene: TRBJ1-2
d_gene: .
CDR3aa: CASSPETNYGYTF
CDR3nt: TGTGCCAGCTCACCAGAAACTAACTATGGCTACACCTTC

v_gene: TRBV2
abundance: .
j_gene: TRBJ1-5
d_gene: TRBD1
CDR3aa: CASSLTGTNQPQHF
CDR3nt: TGTGCCAGCAGTCTGACAGGGACCAATCAGCCCCAGCATTTT

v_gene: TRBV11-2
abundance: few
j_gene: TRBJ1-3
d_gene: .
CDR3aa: CASSASQGNTIYF
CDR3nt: TGTGCCAGCAGCGCCTCACAGGGAAACACCATATATTTT

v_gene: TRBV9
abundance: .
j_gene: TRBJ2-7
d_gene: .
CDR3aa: CASSVGERFPGYEQYF
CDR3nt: TGTGCCAGCAGCGTAGGGGAGCGTTTCCCAGGGTACGAGCAGTACTTC

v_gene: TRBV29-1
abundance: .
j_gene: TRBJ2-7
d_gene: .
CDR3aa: CSVVKAYEQYF
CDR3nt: TGCAGCGTTGTTAAAGCCTACGAGCAGTACTTC

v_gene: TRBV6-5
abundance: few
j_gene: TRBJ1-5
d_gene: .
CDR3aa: CASSYDGAHQPQHF
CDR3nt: TGTGCCAGCAGTTACGATGGGGCTCATCAGCCCCAGCATTTT

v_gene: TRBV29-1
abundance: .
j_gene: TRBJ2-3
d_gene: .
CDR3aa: CSVDEGTDTQYF
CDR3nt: TGCAGCGTGGATGAAGGCACAGATACGCAGTATTTT

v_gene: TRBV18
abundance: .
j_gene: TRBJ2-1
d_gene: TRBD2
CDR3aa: CASSPTSGDYNEQFF
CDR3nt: TGTGCCAGCTCACCGACTAGCGGAGACTACAATGAGCAGTTCTTC

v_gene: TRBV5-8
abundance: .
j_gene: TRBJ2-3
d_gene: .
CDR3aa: CASSQLTDPSTDTQYF
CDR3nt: TGTGCCAGCAGCCAACTGACGGACCCTAGCACAGATACGCAGTATTTT

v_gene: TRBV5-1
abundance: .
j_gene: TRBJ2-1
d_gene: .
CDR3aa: CASSPRQAGRYNEQFF
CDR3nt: TGCGCCAGCAGCCCCCGGCAGGCGGGACGCTACAATGAGCAGTTCTTC

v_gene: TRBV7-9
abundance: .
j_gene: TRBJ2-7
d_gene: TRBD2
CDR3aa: CASSLAGLAPYEQYF
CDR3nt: TGTGCCAGCAGCTTAGCGGGACTAGCGCCCTACGAGCAGTACTTC

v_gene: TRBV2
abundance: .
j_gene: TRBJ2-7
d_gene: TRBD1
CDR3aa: CASSFGQGGLYEQYF
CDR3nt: TGTGCCAGCAGCTTCGGACAGGGGGGTCTTTACGAGCAGTACTTC

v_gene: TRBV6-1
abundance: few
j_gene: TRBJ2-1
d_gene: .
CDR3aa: CASSPRPTLSNEQFF
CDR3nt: TGTGCCAGCAGTCCCCGCCCGACCCTTTCCAATGAGCAGTTCTTC

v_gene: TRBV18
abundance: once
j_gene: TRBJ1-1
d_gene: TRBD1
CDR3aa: CASSQQGMNTEAFF
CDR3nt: TGTGCCAGCTCACAACAGGGGATGAACACTGAAGCTTTCTTT

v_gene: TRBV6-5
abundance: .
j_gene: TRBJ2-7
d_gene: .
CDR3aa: CASSSKLEQYF
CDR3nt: TGTGCCAGCAGTTCGAAGTTGGAGCAGTACTTC

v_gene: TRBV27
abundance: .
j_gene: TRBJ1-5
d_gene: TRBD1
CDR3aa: CASSLSGTGVSNQPQHF
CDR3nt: TGTGCCAGCAGTTTATCGGGGACAGGCGTTAGCAATCAGCCCCAGCATTTT

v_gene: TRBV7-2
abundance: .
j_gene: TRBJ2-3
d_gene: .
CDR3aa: CASSLPGGITDTQYF
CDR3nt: TGTGCCAGCAGCTTACCTGGAGGAATCACAGATACGCAGTATTTT

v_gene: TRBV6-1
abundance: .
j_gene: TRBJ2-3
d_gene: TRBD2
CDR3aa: CASSERTSGRVVGTDTQYF
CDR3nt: TGTGCCAGCAGTGAGAGGACTAGCGGGAGGGTGGTGGGCACAGATACGCAGTATTTT

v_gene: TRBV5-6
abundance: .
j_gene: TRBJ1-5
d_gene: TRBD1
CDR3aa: CASSLTGGRSQPQHF
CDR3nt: TGTGCCAGCAGCTTGACAGGGGGCAGGAGTCAGCCCCAGCATTTT

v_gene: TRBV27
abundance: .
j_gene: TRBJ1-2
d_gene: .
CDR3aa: CASSFRKVGDGTNYGYTF
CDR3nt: TGTGCCAGCAGTTTCCGAAAGGTGGGGGACGGAACTAACTATGGCTACACCTTC

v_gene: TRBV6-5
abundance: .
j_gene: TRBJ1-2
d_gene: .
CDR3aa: CASSYSGRGGHGYTF
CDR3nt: TGTGCCAGCAGTTACTCGGGCAGGGGAGGCCATGGCTACACCTTC